This T cell receptor beta chain was sequenced for a study of T cells after posttransplantation cyclophosphamide (dated by TCRdb to the mid-2010s). Context from the whole study: Using TRB sequencing, the study followed how the T cell repertoire reconstituted after myeloablative bone marrow transplantation in which posttransplantation cyclophosphamide served as GVHD prophylaxis. Public TRB sequences were queried against a database of over 3,600 sequences associated with responses to pathogens, tumor antigens, self-antigens and alloantigens. Antigen receptor sequencing was done on samples from some 40 PTCy-treated patients and from 15 to 20 related bone marrow donors of those patients. Because TRA and TRB clonality correlated tightly in 9 samples, later TCR analyses were limited to TRB. Blood from all 35 or so PTCy patients with 1-year posttransplant specimens was subjected to TRB sequencing. In 3 patients, up to roughly 3 additional blood samples taken between 2 and 5.2 years after transplant also underwent TRB sequencing, as did pretransplant blood from several patients. Broad study findings and their caveats: Across roughly 48 patients, TRB clonality was highly associated with recipient CMV seropositivity and CMV reactivation, and diversity in PTCy patients was similar to diversity in CNI/methotrexate controls. Donor-recipient similarity was low at 1-2 months but rose over the first year, and later blood repertoires were often dominated by donor CD8+ memory clones. The TRB repertoires of T cells infiltrating skin or the GI tract showed only limited overlap with the TRB repertoires found in blood.

In its sample, this clone comes out as large (0.1 to 1%). Its antigen is still unknown. No per-base quality is available; no much larger clone lies one base away. The treatment or condition label of this sample denotes: high-dose cyclophosphamide on days +3 and +4 as single-agent GVHD prophylaxis. PTCy patients received busulfan and fludarabine conditioning, a related or unrelated marrow graft, and cyclophosphamide on days +3 and +4. PTCy-treated patients were drawn from a prospective multi-institutional clinical trial. Mononuclear cells from peripheral blood and bone marrow were separated by Ficoll-Hypaque density centrifugation and then cryopreserved. TRB sequencing was run on genomic DNA with either the immunoSEQ assay at survey resolution or the hsTCRB kit. The original methods were these. The immunoSEQ software handled the initial read processing, while the LymphoSeq R package was used for the repertoire analyses. Clonality was computed as 1 minus normalized Shannon entropy; Gini coefficient was also calculated for each TRB dataset. Phenotypes of unsorted samples were inferred by mapping TRB sequences from sorted subsets of the recipient or donor onto unsorted samples of the same recipient. TCRdb mirrors the immuneACCESS table, restricted to in-frame sequences. Some clones are absent from its copies; in checked studies, under half trace to an unresolved V gene, and the reason for the others is unknown. V and J calls and clone size come straight from that table; D and trimming were deduced from the DNA. Present in this sample are 2,000 to 3,000 clones, roughly 70% of which were seen just once. Of the sample, about a quarter falls within the top ten clones.

CDR1 and CDR2 (ENHRY, SYGVKD) derive from the germline V gene. V is cut by 8 bases and J by 5 bases, and the space between the germline ends is 9 bases. The CDR3 runs 11 amino acids, cysteine and phenylalanine included. Only the CDR3 region is kept as DNA, spanning 33 bases read in frame from base 1. This chain is built from TRBV10-3 and TRBJ1-2; D gene: possibly TRBD1, on 5 matching bases. The sequence was obtained from a female patient aged 45-60 years who received an allogeneic stem cell transplant from a related donor, was CMV-positive, and had no GVHD. Following a transplant, some T lymphocytes may have been derived from the graft donor. Specimen: PBMCs, collected 30 days after allogeneic stem cell transplant with posttransplant cyclophosphamide. The CDR3: CAILGGYGYTF. The sequence in DNA is TGTGCCATCCTGGGGGGTTATGGCTACACCTTC.